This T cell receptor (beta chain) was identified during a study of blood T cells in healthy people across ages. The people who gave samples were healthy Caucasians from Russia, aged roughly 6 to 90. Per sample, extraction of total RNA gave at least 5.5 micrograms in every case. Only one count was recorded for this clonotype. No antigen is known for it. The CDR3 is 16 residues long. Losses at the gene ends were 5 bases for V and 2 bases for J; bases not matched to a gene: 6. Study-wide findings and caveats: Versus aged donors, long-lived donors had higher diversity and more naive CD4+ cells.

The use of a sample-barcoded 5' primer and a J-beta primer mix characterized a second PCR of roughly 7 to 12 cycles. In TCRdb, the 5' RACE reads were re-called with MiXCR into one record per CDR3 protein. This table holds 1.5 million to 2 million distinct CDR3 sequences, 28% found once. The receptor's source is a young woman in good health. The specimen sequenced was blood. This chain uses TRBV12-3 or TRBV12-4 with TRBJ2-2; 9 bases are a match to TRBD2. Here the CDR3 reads CASSTIAGANTGELFF. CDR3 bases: TGTGCCAGCAGTACAATAGCGGGAGCAAACACCGGGGAGCTGTTTTTT.